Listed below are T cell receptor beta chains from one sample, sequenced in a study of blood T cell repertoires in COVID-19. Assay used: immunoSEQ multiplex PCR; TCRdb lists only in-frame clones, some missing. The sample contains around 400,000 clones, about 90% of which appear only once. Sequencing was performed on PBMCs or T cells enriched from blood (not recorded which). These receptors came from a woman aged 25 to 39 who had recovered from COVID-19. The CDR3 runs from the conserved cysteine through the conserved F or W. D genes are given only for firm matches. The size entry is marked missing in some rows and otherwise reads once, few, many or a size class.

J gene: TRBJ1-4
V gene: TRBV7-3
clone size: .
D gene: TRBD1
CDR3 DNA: TGTGCCAGCAGCTATACCGGGACAGGGGATGAAAAACTGTTTTTT
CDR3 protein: CASSYTGTGDEKLFF

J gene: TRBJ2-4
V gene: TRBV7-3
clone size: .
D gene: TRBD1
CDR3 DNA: TGTGCCAGCAGCTTATATCCGCCGGGACAGGGAAACATTCAGTACTTC
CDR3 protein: CASSLYPPGQGNIQYF

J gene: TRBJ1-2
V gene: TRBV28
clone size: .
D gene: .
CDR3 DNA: TGTGCCAGCAGTTTACCCACAGGGATGGGGGTTATATATGGCTACACCTTC
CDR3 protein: CASSLPTGMGVIYGYTF

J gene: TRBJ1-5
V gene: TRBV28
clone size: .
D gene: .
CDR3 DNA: TGTGCCAGCAGTTTAGTGCAAAGAGATCAGCCCCAGCATTTT
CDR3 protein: CASSLVQRDQPQHF

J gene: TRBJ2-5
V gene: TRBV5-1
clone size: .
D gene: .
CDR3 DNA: TGCGCCAGCAGCCCTAGGCGTCGGGAGACCCAGTACTTC
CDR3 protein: CASSPRRRETQYF

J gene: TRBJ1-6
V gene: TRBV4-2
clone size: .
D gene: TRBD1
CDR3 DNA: TGTGCCAGCAGCGGACAGGGGAATTCACCCCTCCACTTT
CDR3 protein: CASSGQGNSPLHF

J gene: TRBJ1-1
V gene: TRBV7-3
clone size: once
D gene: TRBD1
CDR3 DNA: TGTGCCAGCAGCCGGGACAGGGCCTCCGTCGCTTTCTTT
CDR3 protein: CASSRDRASVAFF

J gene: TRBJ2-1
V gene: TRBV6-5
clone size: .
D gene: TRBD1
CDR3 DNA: TGTGCCAGCAGTTCCCCCTCCGGGACAGGGACCTCTGAGCAGTTCTTC
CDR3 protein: CASSSPSGTGTSEQFF

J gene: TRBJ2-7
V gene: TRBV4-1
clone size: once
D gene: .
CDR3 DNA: TGCGCCAGCAGCCAAGACAAAGACAGCGCGCTTCCTTACGAGCAGTACTTC
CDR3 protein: CASSQDKDSALPYEQYF

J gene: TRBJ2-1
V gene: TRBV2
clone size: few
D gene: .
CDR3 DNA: TGTGCCAGCAGGAAGACAGCTAACAATGAGCAGTTCTTC
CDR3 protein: CASRKTANNEQFF

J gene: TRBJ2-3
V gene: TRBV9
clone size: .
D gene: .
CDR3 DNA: TGTGCCAGCAGCCTATCTGGACAAGAGTCCACAGATACGCAGTATTTT
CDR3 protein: CASSLSGQESTDTQYF

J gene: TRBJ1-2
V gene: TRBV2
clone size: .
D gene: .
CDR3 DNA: TGTGCCAGCGGTCGGGACAAAAACTATGGCTACACCTTC
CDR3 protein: CASGRDKNYGYTF

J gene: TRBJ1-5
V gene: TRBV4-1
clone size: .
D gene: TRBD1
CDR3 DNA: TGCGCCAGCAGCCAAGAGCTCGGACAGGCGAGTCAGCCCCAGCATTTT
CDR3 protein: CASSQELGQASQPQHF

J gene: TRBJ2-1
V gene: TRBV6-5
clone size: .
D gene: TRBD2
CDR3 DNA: TGTGCCAGCAGACCCACTAGCGGGGGGGTCTATGAGCAGTTCTTC
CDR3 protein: CASRPTSGGVYEQFF

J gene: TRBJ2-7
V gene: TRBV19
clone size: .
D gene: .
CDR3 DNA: TGTGCCAGTAGTGGACCGACAGTGAGCTCCTACGAGCAGTACTTC
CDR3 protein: CASSGPTVSSYEQYF

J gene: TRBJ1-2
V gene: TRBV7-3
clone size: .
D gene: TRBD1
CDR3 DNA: TGTGCCAGCAGCTTAAATTCAGACAGGGATTATGGCTACACCTTC
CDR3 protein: CASSLNSDRDYGYTF

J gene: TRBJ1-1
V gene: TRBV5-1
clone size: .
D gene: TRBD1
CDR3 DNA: TGCGCCAGCAGCTTGGATTTTGCCTACAGGGGGAACACTGAAGCTTTCTTT
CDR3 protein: CASSLDFAYRGNTEAFF

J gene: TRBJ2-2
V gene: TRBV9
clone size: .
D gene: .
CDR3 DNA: TGTGCCAGCAGCCTCCCAGGGCCGTCTGGGTCCGGGGAGCTGTTTTTT
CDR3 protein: CASSLPGPSGSGELFF

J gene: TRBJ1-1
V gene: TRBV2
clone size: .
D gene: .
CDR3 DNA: TGTGCCAGTCCACCTCGGGGGGCGGCTGAAGCTTTCTTT
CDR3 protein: CASPPRGAAEAFF

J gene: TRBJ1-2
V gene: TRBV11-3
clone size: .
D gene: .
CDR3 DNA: TGTGCCAGCAGCCCCAATAACAGGGATCTTCTTATCTTC
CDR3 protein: CASSPNNRDLLIF

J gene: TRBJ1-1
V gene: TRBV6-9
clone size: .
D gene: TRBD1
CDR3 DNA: TGTGCCAGCAGTTATCGAGGTACAGGGGCTGAAGCTTTCTTT
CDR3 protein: CASSYRGTGAEAFF

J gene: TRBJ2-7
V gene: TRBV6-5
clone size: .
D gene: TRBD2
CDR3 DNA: TGTGCCAGCAGCCTTGCGGGGGGCCGATACGAGCAGTACTTC
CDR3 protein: CASSLAGGRYEQYF

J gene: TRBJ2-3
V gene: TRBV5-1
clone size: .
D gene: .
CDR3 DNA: TGCGCCAGCAGCCTCCAACCCGGGGATACGCAGTATTTT
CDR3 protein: CASSLQPGDTQYF

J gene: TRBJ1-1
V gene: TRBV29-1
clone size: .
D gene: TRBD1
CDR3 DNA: TGCAGCGTTGATGGGGGGACAGGGGTTGGCGCTGAAGCTTTCTTT
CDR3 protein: CSVDGGTGVGAEAFF

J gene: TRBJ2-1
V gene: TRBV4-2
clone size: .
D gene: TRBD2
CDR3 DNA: TGTGCCAGCAGCCGCCGAGGCGGGGGTAGCAATGAGCAGTTCTTC
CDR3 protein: CASSRRGGGSNEQFF

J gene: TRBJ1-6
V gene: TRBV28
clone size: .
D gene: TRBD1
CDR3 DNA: TGTGCCAGCACCCTTTGGGGGGACAGGGCAAGCTCCTATAATTCACCCCTCCACTTT
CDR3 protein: CASTLWGDRASSYNSPLHF

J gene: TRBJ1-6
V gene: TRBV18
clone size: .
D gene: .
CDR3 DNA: TGTGCCAGCTCACCACCGCCCTCCGGGAAGGTCTCACCCCTCCACTTT
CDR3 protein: CASSPPPSGKVSPLHF

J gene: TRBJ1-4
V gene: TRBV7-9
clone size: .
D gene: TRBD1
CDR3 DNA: TGTGCCAGCAGCTCTCCGGGACAGGGAGGGAAACTGTTTTTT
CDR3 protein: CASSSPGQGGKLFF

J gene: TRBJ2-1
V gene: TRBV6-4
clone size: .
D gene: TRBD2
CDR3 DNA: TGTGCCAGCAGTTTACTAGCGGCTACCTACAATGAGCAGTTCTTC
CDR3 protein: CASSLLAATYNEQFF

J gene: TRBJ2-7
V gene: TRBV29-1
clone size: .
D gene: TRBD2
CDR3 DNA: TGCAGCGTGGCCGGGACTAGCGGTTCAAGCTACGAGCAGTACTTC
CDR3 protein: CSVAGTSGSSYEQYF

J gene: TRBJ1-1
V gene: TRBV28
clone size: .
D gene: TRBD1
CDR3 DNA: TGTGCCAGCAGTCAAGCGGGACAGGGGCGCGAAGCTTTCTTT
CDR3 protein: CASSQAGQGREAFF

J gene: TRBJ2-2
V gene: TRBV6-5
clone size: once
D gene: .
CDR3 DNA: TGTGCCAGCAGTTTATCCGTTTTCACCGGGGAGCTGTTTTTT
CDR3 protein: CASSLSVFTGELFF

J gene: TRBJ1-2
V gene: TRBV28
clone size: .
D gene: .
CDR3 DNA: TGTGCCACCTTCGACAGGACTTCTAACTATGGCTACACCTTC
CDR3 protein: CATFDRTSNYGYTF

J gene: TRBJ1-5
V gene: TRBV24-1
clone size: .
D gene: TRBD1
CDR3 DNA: TGTGCCACCAGTGATTCCACAGGGGGGTCTCAGCCCCAGCATTTT
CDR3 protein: CATSDSTGGSQPQHF

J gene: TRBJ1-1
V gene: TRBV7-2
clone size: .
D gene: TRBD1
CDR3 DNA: TGTGCCAGCAGCTTAAGTCGAAGGGGGCGCGACACTGAAGCTTTCTTT
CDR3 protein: CASSLSRRGRDTEAFF

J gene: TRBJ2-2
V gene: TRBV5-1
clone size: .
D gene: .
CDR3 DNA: TGCGCCAGCAGCTTGGGGTTGGCGGGGCACACCGGGGAGCTGTTTTTT
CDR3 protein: CASSLGLAGHTGELFF

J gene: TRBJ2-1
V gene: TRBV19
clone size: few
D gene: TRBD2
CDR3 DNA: TGTGCCAGTAGTATAGACGATAGCGGGAGGGTCAATGAGCAGTTCTTC
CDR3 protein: CASSIDDSGRVNEQFF

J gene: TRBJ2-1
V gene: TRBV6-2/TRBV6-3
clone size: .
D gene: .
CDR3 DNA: TGTGCCAGCAGTTACCGGGGGAGTGTGCAGTTCTTC
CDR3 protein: CASSYRGSVQFF

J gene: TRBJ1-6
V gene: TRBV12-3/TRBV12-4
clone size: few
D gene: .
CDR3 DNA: TGTGCCAGCAGCCTAGCCTGGTCACCCCTCCACTTT
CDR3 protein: CASSLAWSPLHF

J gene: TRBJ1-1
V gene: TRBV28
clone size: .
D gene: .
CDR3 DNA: TGTGCCAGCAGTTTAGTCTTTTCGAACACTGAAGCTTTCTTT
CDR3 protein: CASSLVFSNTEAFF

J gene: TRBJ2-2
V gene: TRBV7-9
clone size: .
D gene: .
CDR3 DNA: TGTGCCAGCAGCTTAATGCGGGCCGGGGAGCTGTTTTTT
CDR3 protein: CASSLMRAGELFF